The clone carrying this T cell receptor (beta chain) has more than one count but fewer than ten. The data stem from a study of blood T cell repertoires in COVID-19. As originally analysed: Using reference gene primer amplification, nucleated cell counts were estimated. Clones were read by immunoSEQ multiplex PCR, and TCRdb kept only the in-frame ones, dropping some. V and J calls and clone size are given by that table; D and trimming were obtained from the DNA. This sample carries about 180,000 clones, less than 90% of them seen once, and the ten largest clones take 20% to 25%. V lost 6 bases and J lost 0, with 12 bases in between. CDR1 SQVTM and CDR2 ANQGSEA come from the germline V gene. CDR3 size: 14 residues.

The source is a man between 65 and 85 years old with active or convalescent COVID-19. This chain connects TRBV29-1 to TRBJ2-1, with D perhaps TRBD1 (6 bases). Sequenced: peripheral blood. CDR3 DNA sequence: TGCAGCGTCTACGACAGGAGCTCCTACAATGAGCAGTTCTTC. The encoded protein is CSVYDRSSYNEQFF.